The 18 T cell receptor beta chains below all came from one sample that was sequenced in a study of response to subunit inactivated influenza vaccine. TCRdb used MiXCR to reprocess the RT-PCR reads, holding one entry per CDR3 protein. The sample shows more than 400,000 distinct CDR3 sequences, 11% of them seen only once. The sequenced sample was PBMCs from blood, obtained more than 35 days after vaccination. These receptors came from a man aged 50-60 years who received an inactivated influenza vaccine.

The chain recombines TRBV20-1 with TRBJ2-7, with D possibly matching TRBD2 (6 bases). V shed 4 bases and J shed 0 bases, with 19 bases lying between them. The CDR3 has 16 residues. The germline gives CDR1 DFQATT, CDR2 SNEGSKA (reference sequence). The CDR3: CSAIDLEGRLSYEQYF. CDR3 bases: TGCAGTGCTATAGATCTGGAGGGACGGCTCTCCTACGAGCAGTACTTC.

This clonotype was detected ten times or more. V gene TRBV4-3 combines with J gene TRBJ1-1; TRBD1 might be the D (5 bases). This CDR3 has 14 amino acids. Germline values: CDR1 LGHNA, CDR2 YSLEER. The V end lost 3 bases, the J end lost 1 base, and 9 bases lay between the germline ends. DNA for the CDR3: TGCGCCAGCAGCCATGGGACGGGGAACACTGAAGCTTTCTTT. Protein product: CASSHGTGNTEAFF.

This clonotype was detected ten times or more. V and J are TRBV20-1 and TRBJ1-5; D is undetermined. V was shortened by 3 bases and J by 6 bases, with 15 bases between the two germline ends. Germline loops: CDR1 DFQATT, CDR2 SNEGSKA (reference sequence). The CDR3 spans 14 residues. The CDR3: CSASLGSGSQPQHF. The DNA of the CDR3 is TGCAGTGCTAGCCTTGGGAGTGGCAGTCAGCCCCAGCATTTT.

The chain employs TRBV6-6 and TRBJ1-2; D is unclear. V shed 2 bases and J shed 7 bases, with 2 bases lying between them. Per the germline V gene, CDR1 is MNHNY and CDR2 is SVGAGI (reference sequence). The CDR3 consists of 10 residues. This CDR3 is CASSYRGYTF. In DNA form, the CDR3 reads TGTGCCAGCAGTTACCGTGGCTACACCTTC.

This clonotype was observed a handful of times. V and J are TRBV9 and TRBJ1-3, with 8 bases identical to TRBD1. V trimming: 0 bases; J trimming: 0 bases; junction bases outside the gene matches: 5. There are 17 residues in the CDR3. Germline CDR1 and CDR2: SGDLS and YYNGEE. The CDR3 bases are TGTGCCAGCAGCGTAGCCCCAGGGGGCGACTCTGGAAACACCATATATTTT. This sequence encodes CASSVAPGGDSGNTIYF.

This clonotype was counted ten times or more. This rearrangement joins TRBV2 to TRBJ2-1, with 7 nucleotides matching TRBD2. The J segment lost 3 bases and the V segment lost 6 bases, leaving 2 bases of the junction unmatched. CDR3 length equals 13 residues. Per the germline V gene, CDR1 is SNHLY and CDR2 is FYNNEI. CDR3 in amino acids: CASRREHYNEQFF. The CDR3 DNA is TGTGCCAGCAGGCGGGAGCACTACAATGAGCAGTTCTTC.

Ten or more counts support this clonotype. The V gene is TRBV20-1, the J gene TRBJ2-3; D is perhaps TRBD1 (7 bases). Germline CDR1 DFQATT, CDR2 SNEGSKA (reference sequence). CDR3 length: 13 amino acids. V lost 6 bases and J 8 bases, leaving 18 bases between the germline ends. Written as DNA, the CDR3 is TGCAGTGCGACACCTCCCCAGGGGGGTACGCAGTATTTT. Its translation: CSATPPQGGTQYF.

This clonotype was recorded a few times. DNA of the CDR3: TGTGCCACCAGCAGAGATCGGGCCGCGCGATTGGAACTGTTTTTT. Its protein product is CATSRDRAARLELFF. The genes are TRBV15 and TRBJ1-4; no clear D. Germline V gene sequence: CDR1 LNHNV, CDR2 YYDKDF (reference sequence). V lost 0 bases to trimming and J lost 12 bases, with 17 bases between them. This CDR3 spans 15 amino acids.

This clonotype has at least ten counts. This chain connects TRBV12-3 or TRBV12-4 to TRBJ2-5; D unresolved. The CDR3 covers 12 residues. V gave up 6 bases and J gave up 1 base, with 6 bases separating them. The CDR3 DNA is TGTGCCAGCAGCCCCCGCCAAGAGACCCAGTACTTC. Protein sequence: CASSPRQETQYF.

This clonotype occurred many times. The V and J genes are TRBV20-1 and TRBJ1-1; D unclear. V was cut by 0 bases and J by 4 bases, with 9 bases left in between. The CDR3 contains 13 residues. Per the germline V gene, CDR1 is DFQATT and CDR2 is SNEGSKA (reference sequence). Written as DNA, the CDR3 is TGCAGTGCTAGAGATCGGGTGGGCACTGAAGCTTTCTTT. This gives the protein CSARDRVGTEAFF.

This clonotype was counted ten times or more. The chain carries TRBV5-1 and TRBJ2-1; 15 bases are a match to TRBD2. CDR3 length equals 16 residues. Germline CDR1 SGHRS, CDR2 YFSETQ. After removal of 4 bases from V and 8 bases from J, the junction contained 7 bases not matched to a gene. The CDR3 reads CASSRRTSGGAHEQFF. The CDR3 DNA follows: TGCGCCAGCAGCAGGAGGACTAGCGGGGGGGCCCATGAGCAGTTCTTC.

This clonotype was recorded a few times. This chain links TRBV11-2 with TRBJ2-1, with TRBD2 matching over 13 bases. With V trimmed by 4 bases and J by 3 bases, 18 bases remained unmatched. Germline-derived CDR1 and CDR2 are SGHAT and FQNNGV. The CDR3 loop spans 21 amino acids. The CDR3 region has the DNA TGTGCCAGCAGCTCCGACCTCGTGGGACTAGCGGGGAACAGATTCTACAATGAGCAGTTCTTC. This encodes CASSSDLVGLAGNRFYNEQFF.

This clonotype was observed many times. The V gene is TRBV5-4, the J gene TRBJ2-3; 10 bases fit TRBD2. The CDR3 sequence is 21 residues long. J was trimmed by 1 base and V by 1 base; bases with no gene match: 18. From germline, CDR1 is SGHNT and CDR2 YYREEE (reference sequence). CDR3 sequence (DNA): TGTGCCAGCAGCTTGCATGGCGGACTAGCGGAAGGGGGTAGGGGCACAGATACGCAGTATTTT. Translated, it gives CASSLHGGLAEGGRGTDTQYF.

This clonotype was detected many times. The V and J genes are TRBV4-3 and TRBJ1-2; no clear D. Looked up from germline, CDR1 is LGHNA and CDR2 is YSLEER. The CDR3 is 14 residues long. V shed 8 bases and J shed 4 bases, with 17 bases lying between them. CDR3 residues: CASSPAIVSYGYTF. CDR3 coding DNA: TGCGCCAGCTCTCCAGCAATCGTTTCCTATGGCTACACCTTC.

The sample holds a few counts of this clonotype. The V gene is TRBV10-3, the J gene TRBJ1-1, with D tentatively TRBD1 (5 bases). The CDR3 extends over 13 amino acids. In germline, CDR1 is ENHRY, CDR2 SYGVKD. The V and J ends lost 5 bases and 1 base respectively, with 8 bases between them. For the CDR3, the DNA is TGTGCCATCAGTTACGGGGCGAACACTGAAGCTTTCTTT. It codes for CAISYGANTEAFF.

This clonotype showed up many times. V gene TRBV7-2 combines with J gene TRBJ2-1, with TRBD2 matching over 7 bases. This CDR3 region has 15 residues. Looked up from germline, CDR1 is SGHTA and CDR2 is FQGNSA. Unmatched junction bases numbered 7, after V lost 1 base and J lost 7 bases. The CDR3 bases are TGTGCCAGCAGCTTAGGGGCGGGAGACTTTAATGAGCAGTTCTTC. It codes for CASSLGAGDFNEQFF.

J is TRBJ2-2 and V is TRBV4-3; 8 bases are a match to TRBD1. The CDR3 runs 18 residues. V gave up 3 bases and J gave up 0 bases; unmatched junction bases: 9. The germline V gene encodes CDR1 LGHNA and CDR2 YSLEER. In DNA, the CDR3 is TGCGCCAGCAGCCAGGTTCGGGTCAGGGGGCCGAACACCGGGGAGCTGTTTTTT. As protein: CASSQVRVRGPNTGELFF.

V usage is TRBV7-9 and J usage is TRBJ1-3; no definite D call. V was pared by 4 bases and J by 3 bases, with 4 bases between. CDR1 and CDR2 from the germline V gene are SEHNR and FQNEAQ (reference sequence). The CDR3 runs 12 residues. The CDR3 region has the DNA TGTGCCAGCAGCTCTATTGGAAACACCATATATTTT. It encodes CASSSIGNTIYF.